This T cell receptor beta chain was sequenced for a study of OX40 agonist ivuxolimab in advanced cancers. Study-wide findings and caveats: Low normalized T-cell clonal expansion was also seen in some nonresponders. At 0.1 to 3.0 mg/kg, clonal expansion of CD4+ and CD8+ blood T cells had occurred by week 6. The average count of expanded clones was higher among CD8+ T cells than among CD4+.

In the case of this clone: What it recognizes is unknown.

The V and J ends lost 2 bases and 1 base respectively, with 12 bases between them. Germline lookup yields CDR1 LNHDA and CDR2 SQIVND (reference sequence). The CDR3 is made up of 16 amino acids. Cycle 7 day 1, cycle 4 day 1, and baseline were the timepoints at which blood was sampled. Method: immunoSEQ multiplex PCR; TCRdb's copy keeps in-frame clones and lacks some. The table shows 100,000 to 110,000 clones, with 89% occurring only once. J is TRBJ1-5 and V is TRBV19, with a tentative D call TRBD1 (5 bases). The receptor comes from an adult with an advanced solid tumor such as melanoma, head and neck, liver or kidney cancer. The sample was CD4+ or CD8+ T cells sorted from blood, taken in a trial of the OX40 agonist ivuxolimab. CDR3 amino acids: CASSIRRGGSNQPQHF. DNA of the CDR3: TGTGCCAGTAGTATACGGCGGGGGGGGAGCAATCAGCCCCAGCATTTT.